These T cell receptor beta chains were read from a single sample in a study of T cell repertoires in cytomegalovirus infection. MiXCR was run by TCRdb on the reads, yielding one entry per CDR3 protein. The sample shows 250,000 to 300,000 distinct CDR3 sequences, 25% of them seen only once. Sequencing was performed on PBMCs. These receptors all stem from a human donor in good health (CMV status not recorded). Some clones in this sample may be carry-over from other donors' samples. CDR3s include the opening cysteine and the closing phenylalanine or tryptophan. A D gene is named only where the DNA matches it firmly. Only part of the rows carry a size: once, few, many, or a class if the clone is expanded.

D gene,clone size,V gene,J gene,CDR3 protein,CDR3 DNA
-,-,TRBV20-1,TRBJ2-7,CSTDRNYEQYF,TGCAGTACCGACCGAAACTACGAGCAGTACTTC
TRBD2,once,TRBV14,TRBJ2-3,CASSQGMTSGSTDTQYF,TGTGCCAGCAGCCAGGGGATGACTAGCGGGAGCACAGATACGCAGTATTTT
TRBD1,-,TRBV12-3/TRBV12-4,TRBJ1-2,CASSLMRTGRYGYTF,TGTGCCAGCAGTTTAATGCGGACAGGGCGGTATGGCTACACCTTC
TRBD2,once,TRBV29-1,TRBJ2-2,CSVTILAGGPGTGELFF,TGCAGCGTCACTATACTAGCGGGAGGGCCGGGGACCGGGGAGCTGTTTTTT
TRBD1,few,TRBV20-1,TRBJ1-1,CSAMGQAFVFF,TGCAGTGCTATGGGACAGGCGTTTGTTTTCTTT
TRBD2,many,TRBV7-2,TRBJ2-7,CASSTQSGNSYEQYF,TGTGCCAGCAGCACTCAAAGCGGGAACTCCTACGAGCAGTACTTC
TRBD2,many,TRBV7-9,TRBJ2-3,CASSSGLAAPATDTQYF,TGTGCCAGCAGCTCGGGACTAGCGGCCCCCGCCACAGATACGCAGTATTTT
TRBD1,-,TRBV29-1,TRBJ1-2,CSGRDRGKDGYTF,TGCAGCGGCCGGGACAGGGGGAAGGATGGCTACACCTTC
-,few,TRBV20-1,TRBJ2-3,CSARVDGGTDTQYF,TGCAGTGCTAGAGTTGACGGAGGCACAGATACGCAGTATTTT
-,-,TRBV28,TRBJ2-1,CASSFIRTDNEQFF,TGTGCCAGCAGTTTTATACGGACAGACAATGAGCAGTTCTTC
-,-,TRBV18,TRBJ2-1,CASSPGLTKEQFF,TGTGCCAGCTCACCGGGACTCACCAAGGAGCAGTTCTTC
-,few,TRBV12-3/TRBV12-4,TRBJ1-6,CASSQSGTRRNSPLHF,TGTGCCAGCAGTCAATCCGGGACACGGCGAAATTCACCCCTCCACTTT
-,-,TRBV12-3/TRBV12-4,TRBJ1-6,CASSPDRNNSRLHF,TGTGCCAGCAGTCCAGACAGAAATAATTCACGCCTCCACTTT
-,-,TRBV5-1,TRBJ2-2,CASSLVGSNTGELFF,TGCGCCAGCAGCTTGGTAGGGTCCAACACCGGGGAGCTGTTTTTT
-,-,TRBV28,TRBJ2-7,CASSLLPASYEQYF,TGTGCCAGCAGTTTATTGCCTGCCTCCTACGAGCAGTACTTC
-,-,TRBV20-1,TRBJ2-6,CSARDLSAGANVLTF,TGCAGTGCTAGAGATCTGAGCGCTGGGGCCAACGTCCTGACTTTC
TRBD2,few,TRBV7-9,TRBJ2-7,CASSLATNGLAGDVEQYF,TGTGCCAGCAGCTTAGCGACAAACGGACTAGCGGGGGACGTCGAGCAGTACTTC